These 2 T cell receptor beta chains share one sample of origin, sequenced in a study of shared clonotypes between healthy human individuals. Naive CD8 cells lacked CD45RO and underwent positive selection for CCR7, leaving out terminally differentiated effector memory CD45RA+ cells. Produced via immunoSEQ multiplex PCR; TCRdb's table is partial and in-frame only. The table shows about 2,100,000 clones, with about 93% occurring only once. Sequenced sample: naive CD8+ T cells from PBMCs. The receptors derive from a man aged 18 to 30 in good health. Some clones in this sample may be carry-over from other donors' samples.

V usage is TRBV7-3 and J usage is TRBJ2-2; 7 bases are shared with TRBD2. Trimming at V came to 5 bases and at J to 6 bases, leaving 12 bases not matched to a gene. The CDR3 has 16 residues. Germline CDR1 reads SGHTA; CDR2 reads FQGTGA. This CDR3 reads CASSPLGGGPPGELFF. The CDR3 bases are TGTGCCAGCAGCCCGCTGGGGGGAGGGCCCCCCGGGGAGCTGTTTTTT.

The chain links TRBV7-9 to TRBJ2-7; TRBD2 agrees at 9 bases. There are 16 residues in the CDR3. The junction had 14 bases not matched to a gene; V was cut back by 7 bases and J by 4 bases. Germline lookup yields CDR1 SEHNR and CDR2 FQNEAQ (reference sequence). Written as DNA, the CDR3 is TGTGCCAGCACGCTTGCGGGAGGGGCGACTGAGTACGAGCAGTACTTC. Translation: CASTLAGGATEYEQYF. Using reference TRBV7-9 and TRBJ2-7 for the parts outside the CDR3, the full variable domain is DTGVSQNPRHKITKRGQNVTFRCDPISEHNRLYWYRQTLGQGPEFLTYFQNEAQLEKSRLLSDRFSAERPKGSFSTLEIQRTEQGDSAMYLCASTLAGGATEYEQYFGPGTRLTVT.